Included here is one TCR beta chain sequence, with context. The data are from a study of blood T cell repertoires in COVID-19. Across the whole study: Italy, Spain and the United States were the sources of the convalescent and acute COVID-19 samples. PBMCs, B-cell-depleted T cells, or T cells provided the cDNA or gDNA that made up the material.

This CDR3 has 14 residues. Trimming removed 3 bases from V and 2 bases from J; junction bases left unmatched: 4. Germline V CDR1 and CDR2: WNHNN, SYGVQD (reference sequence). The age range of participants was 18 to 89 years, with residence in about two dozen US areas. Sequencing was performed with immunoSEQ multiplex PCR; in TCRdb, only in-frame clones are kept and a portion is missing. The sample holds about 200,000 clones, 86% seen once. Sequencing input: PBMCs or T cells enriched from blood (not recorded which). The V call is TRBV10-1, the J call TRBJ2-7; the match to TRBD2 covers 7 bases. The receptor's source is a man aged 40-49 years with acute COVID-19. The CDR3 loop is CASSEAGTTYEQYF. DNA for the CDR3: TGCGCCAGCAGTGAAGCGGGGACTACCTACGAGCAGTACTTC.